This T cell receptor (beta chain) appears in the sequencing data of a study of blood T cell repertoires in COVID-19. Background on the study: There were acute and convalescent COVID-19 samples, and they came from the United States, Italy and Spain.

The germline gives CDR1 LGHNT, CDR2 FRNRAP. This CDR3 region has 13 residues. V lost 6 bases and J lost 7, with 13 bases in between. Method: immunoSEQ multiplex PCR; TCRdb's copy keeps in-frame clones and lacks some. Among about 130,000 clones listed, 70% to 85% were seen once. The receptor was isolated from a woman aged 45-59 years with acute or convalescent COVID-19. The rearrangement uses TRBV12-5 and TRBJ1-5; D possibly corresponds to TRBD1 (6 bases). Specimen: peripheral blood. The CDR3 region is CASGSQQGQPQHF. The CDR3 coding sequence is TGTGCTAGTGGGTCCCAGCAGGGGCAGCCCCAGCATTTT.